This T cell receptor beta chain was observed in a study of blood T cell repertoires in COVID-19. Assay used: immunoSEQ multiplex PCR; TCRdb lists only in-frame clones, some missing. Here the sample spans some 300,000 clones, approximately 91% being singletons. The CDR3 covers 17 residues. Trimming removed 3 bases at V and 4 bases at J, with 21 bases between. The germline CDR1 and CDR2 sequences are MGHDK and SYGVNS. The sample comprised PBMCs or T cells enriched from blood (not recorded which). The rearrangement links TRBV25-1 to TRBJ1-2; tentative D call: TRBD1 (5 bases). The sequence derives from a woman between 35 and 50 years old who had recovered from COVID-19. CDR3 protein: CASSDPTTTLGVYGYTF. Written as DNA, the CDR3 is TGTGCCAGCAGTGACCCAACCACCACTCTAGGGGTCTATGGCTACACCTTC.